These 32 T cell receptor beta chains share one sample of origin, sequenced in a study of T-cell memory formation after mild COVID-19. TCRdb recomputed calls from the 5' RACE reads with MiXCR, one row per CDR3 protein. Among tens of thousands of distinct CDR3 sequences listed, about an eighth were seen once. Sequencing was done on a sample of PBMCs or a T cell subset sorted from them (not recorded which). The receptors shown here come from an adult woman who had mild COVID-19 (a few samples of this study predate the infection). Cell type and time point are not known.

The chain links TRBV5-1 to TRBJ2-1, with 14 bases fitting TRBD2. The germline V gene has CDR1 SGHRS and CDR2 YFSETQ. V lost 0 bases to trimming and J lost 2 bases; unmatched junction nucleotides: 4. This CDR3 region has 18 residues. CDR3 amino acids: CASSLGGTSGGPYNEQFF. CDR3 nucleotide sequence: TGCGCCAGCAGCTTGGGGGGGACTAGCGGGGGCCCCTACAATGAGCAGTTCTTC. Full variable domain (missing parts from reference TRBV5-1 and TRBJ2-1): KAGVTQTPRYLIKTRGQQVTLSCSPISGHRSVSWYQQTPGQGLQFLFEYFSETQRNKGNFPGRFSGRQFSNSRSEMNVSTLELGDSALYLCASSLGGTSGGPYNEQFFGPGTRLTVL.

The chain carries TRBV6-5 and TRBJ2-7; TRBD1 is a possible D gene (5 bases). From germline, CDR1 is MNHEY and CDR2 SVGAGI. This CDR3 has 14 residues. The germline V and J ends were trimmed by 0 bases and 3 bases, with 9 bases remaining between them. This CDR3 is CASSYSIQGYEQYF. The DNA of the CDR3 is TGTGCCAGCAGTTACTCTATCCAGGGCTACGAGCAGTACTTC.

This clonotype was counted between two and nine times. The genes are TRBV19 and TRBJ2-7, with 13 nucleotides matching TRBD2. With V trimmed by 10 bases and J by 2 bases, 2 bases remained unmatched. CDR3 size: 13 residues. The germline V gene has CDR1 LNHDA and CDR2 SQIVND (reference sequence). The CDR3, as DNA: TGTGCCACCGGGACTAGCGGGACCTACGAGCAGTACTTC. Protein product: CATGTSGTYEQYF.

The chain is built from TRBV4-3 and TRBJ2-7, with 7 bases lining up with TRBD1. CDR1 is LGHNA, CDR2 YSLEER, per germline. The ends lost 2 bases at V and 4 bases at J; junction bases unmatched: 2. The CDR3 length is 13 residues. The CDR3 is CASSQNRGYEQYF. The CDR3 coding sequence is TGCGCCAGCAGCCAAAACAGGGGATACGAGCAGTACTTC.

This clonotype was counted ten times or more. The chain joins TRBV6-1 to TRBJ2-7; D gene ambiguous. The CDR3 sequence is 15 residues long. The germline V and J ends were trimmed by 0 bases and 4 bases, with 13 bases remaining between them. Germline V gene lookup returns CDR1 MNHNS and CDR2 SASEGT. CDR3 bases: TGTGCCAGCAGTGAAGCTGACGGATTGGGGTACGAGCAGTACTTC. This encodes CASSEADGLGYEQYF.

The CDR3: CASSYLGTTDTQYF. In DNA form, the CDR3 reads TGTGCCAGCAGTTACCTGGGGACCACAGATACGCAGTATTTT. The chain joins TRBV6-5 to TRBJ2-3; perhaps D is TRBD1 or TRBD2 (5 bases each). The V gene's germline CDR1 is MNHEY and CDR2 SVGAGI. The CDR3 runs 14 residues. Trimming shortened V by 2 bases and J by 2 bases, and 8 bases separated the two germline ends.

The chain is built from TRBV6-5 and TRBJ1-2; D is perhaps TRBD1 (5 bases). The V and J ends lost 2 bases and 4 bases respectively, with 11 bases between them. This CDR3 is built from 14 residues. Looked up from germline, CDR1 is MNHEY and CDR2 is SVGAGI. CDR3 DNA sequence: TGTGCCAGCAGTTACGCGGGGAGGGGCTATGGCTACACCTTC. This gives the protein CASSYAGRGYGYTF.

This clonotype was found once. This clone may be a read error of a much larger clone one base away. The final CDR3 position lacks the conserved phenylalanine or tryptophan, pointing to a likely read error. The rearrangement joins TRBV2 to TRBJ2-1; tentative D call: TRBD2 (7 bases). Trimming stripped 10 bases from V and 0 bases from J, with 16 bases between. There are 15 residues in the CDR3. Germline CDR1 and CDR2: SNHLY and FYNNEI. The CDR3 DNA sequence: TGTGCCATCCTTGGGGGGGCGGCCTCCTACAATGAGCAGTTCTTA. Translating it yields CAILGGAASYNEQFL.

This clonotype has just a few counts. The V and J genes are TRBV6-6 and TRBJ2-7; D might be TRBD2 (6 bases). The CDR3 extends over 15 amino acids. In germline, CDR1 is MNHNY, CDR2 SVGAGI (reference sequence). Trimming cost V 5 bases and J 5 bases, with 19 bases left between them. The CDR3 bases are TGTGCCAGCAGTCCCTCTAGGAGGTCGGGGGACGAGCAGTACTTC. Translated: CASSPSRRSGDEQYF.

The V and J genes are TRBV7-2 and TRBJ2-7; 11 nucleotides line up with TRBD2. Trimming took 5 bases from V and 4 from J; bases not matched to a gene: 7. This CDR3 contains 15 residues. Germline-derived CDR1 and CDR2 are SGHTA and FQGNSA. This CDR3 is CASSLTSGIGYEQYF. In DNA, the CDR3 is TGTGCCAGCAGCCTGACTAGCGGGATAGGGTACGAGCAGTACTTC.

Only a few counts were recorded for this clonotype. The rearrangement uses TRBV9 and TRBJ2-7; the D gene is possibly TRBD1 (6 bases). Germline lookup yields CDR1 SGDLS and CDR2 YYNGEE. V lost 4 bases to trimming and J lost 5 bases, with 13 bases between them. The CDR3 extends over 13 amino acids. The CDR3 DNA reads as TGTGCCAGCAGCACCGGGACACCCCACGAGCAGTACTTC. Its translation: CASSTGTPHEQYF. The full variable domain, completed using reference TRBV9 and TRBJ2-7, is DSGVTQTPKHLITATGQRVTLRCSPRSGDLSVYWYQQSLDQGLQFLIQYYNGEERAKGNILERFSAQQFPDLHSELNLSSLELGDSALYFCASSTGTPHEQYFGPGTRLTVT.

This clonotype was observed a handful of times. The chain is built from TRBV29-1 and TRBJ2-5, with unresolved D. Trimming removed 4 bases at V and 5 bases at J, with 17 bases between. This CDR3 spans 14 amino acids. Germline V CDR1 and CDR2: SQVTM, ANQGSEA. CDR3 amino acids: CSVGQVNPRETQYF. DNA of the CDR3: TGCAGCGTTGGGCAGGTCAACCCAAGGGAGACCCAGTACTTC.

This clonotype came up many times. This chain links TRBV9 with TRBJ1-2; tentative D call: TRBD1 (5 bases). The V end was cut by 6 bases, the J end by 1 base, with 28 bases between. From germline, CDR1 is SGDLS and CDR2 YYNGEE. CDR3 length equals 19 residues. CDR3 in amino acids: CASTGARDASVDGNYGYTF. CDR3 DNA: TGTGCCAGCACCGGGGCCCGGGACGCCTCAGTGGACGGTAACTATGGCTACACCTTC.

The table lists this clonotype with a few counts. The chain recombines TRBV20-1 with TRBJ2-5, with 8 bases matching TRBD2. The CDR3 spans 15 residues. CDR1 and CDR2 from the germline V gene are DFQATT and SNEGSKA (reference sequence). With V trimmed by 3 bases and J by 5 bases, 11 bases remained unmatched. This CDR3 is CSASPQAGERETQYF. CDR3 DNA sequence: TGCAGTGCTAGTCCCCAAGCGGGAGAGAGGGAGACCCAGTACTTC.

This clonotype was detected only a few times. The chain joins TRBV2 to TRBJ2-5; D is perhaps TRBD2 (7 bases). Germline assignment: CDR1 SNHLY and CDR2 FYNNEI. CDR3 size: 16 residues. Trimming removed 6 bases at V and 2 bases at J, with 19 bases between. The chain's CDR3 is CASSPRRGGMQETQYF. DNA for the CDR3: TGTGCCAGCAGCCCTCGGAGGGGGGGCATGCAAGAGACCCAGTACTTC.

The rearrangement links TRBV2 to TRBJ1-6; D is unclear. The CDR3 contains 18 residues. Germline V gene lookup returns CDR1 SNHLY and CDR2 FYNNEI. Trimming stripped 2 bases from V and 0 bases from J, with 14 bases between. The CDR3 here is CASSEPDGPSSYNSPLHF. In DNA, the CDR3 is TGTGCCAGCAGTGAACCTGACGGCCCGAGCTCCTATAATTCACCCCTCCACTTT.

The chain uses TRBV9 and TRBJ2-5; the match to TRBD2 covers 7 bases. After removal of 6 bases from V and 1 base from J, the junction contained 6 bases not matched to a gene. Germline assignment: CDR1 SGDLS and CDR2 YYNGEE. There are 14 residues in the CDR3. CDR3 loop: CASNSGALQETQYF. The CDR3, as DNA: TGTGCCAGCAACAGCGGGGCTCTCCAAGAGACCCAGTACTTC.

This chain's CDR3 is CASSLLLGGTEAFF. The CDR3 region has the DNA TGTGCCAGCAGTTTATTGCTGGGGGGCACTGAAGCTTTCTTT. V and J are TRBV27 and TRBJ1-1; TRBD1 might be the D (5 bases). The V end was cut by 1 base, the J end by 4 bases, with 10 bases between. This CDR3 is 14 amino acids long. Looked up from germline, CDR1 is MNHEY and CDR2 is SMNVEV (reference sequence).

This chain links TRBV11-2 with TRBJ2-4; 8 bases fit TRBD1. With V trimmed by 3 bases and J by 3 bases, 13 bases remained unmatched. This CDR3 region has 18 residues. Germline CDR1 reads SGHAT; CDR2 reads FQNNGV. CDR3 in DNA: TGTGCCAGCAGCTTGGGCCGACAGGGGCTGTTGGACAAAAACATTCAGTACTTC. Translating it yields CASSLGRQGLLDKNIQYF.

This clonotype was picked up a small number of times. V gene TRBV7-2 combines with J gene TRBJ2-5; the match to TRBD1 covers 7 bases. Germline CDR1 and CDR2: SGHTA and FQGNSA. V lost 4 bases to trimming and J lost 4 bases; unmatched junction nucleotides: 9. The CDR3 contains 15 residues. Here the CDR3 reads CASSSTGVIRETQYF. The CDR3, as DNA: TGTGCCAGCAGCTCTACAGGGGTAATAAGAGAGACCCAGTACTTC.

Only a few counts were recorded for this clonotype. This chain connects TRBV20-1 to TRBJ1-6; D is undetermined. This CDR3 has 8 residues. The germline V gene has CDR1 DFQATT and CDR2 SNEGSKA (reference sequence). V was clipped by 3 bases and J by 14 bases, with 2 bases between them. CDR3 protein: CSASTLHF. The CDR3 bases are TGCAGTGCTAGTACCCTCCACTTT.

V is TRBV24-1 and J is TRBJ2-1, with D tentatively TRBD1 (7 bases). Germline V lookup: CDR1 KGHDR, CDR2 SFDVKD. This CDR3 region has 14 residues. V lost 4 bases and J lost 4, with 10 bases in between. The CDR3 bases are TGTGCCACCAGTGAGCAGGGGGGATACAATGAGCAGTTCTTC. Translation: CATSEQGGYNEQFF.

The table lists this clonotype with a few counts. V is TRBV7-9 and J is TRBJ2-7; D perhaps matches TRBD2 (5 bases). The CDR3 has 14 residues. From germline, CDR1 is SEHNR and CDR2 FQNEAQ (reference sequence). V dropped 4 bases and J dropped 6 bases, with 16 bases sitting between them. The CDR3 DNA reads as TGTGCCAGCAGCTCGGGGTCGGACGTGGCCGAGCAGTACTTC. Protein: CASSSGSDVAEQYF.

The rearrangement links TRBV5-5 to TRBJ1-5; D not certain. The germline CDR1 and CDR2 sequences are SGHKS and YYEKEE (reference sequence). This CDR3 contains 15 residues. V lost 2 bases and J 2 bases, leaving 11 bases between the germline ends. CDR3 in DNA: TGTGCCAGCAGCTTTACCGGTCGCGGCAATCAGCCCCAGCATTTT. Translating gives CASSFTGRGNQPQHF.

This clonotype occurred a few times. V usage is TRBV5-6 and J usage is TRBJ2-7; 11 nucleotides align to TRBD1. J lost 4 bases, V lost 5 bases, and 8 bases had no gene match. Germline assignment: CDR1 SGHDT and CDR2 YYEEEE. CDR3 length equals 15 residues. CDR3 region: CASSSTGTGGYEQYF. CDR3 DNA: TGTGCCAGCAGTTCTACCGGGACAGGGGGATACGAGCAGTACTTC.

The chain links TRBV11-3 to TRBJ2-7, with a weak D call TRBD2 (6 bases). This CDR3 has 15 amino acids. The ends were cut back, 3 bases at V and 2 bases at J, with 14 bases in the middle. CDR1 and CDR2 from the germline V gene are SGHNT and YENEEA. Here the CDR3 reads CASSFWGGGAYEQYF. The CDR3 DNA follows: TGTGCCAGCAGCTTCTGGGGAGGAGGGGCCTACGAGCAGTACTTC.

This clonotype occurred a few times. CDR3: CASSLSLAGGTPSTDTQYF. In nucleotides, the CDR3 is TGTGCCAGCAGCTTAAGCCTAGCGGGGGGAACCCCTAGCACAGATACGCAGTATTTT. The chain carries TRBV7-6 and TRBJ2-3, with 11 bases that match TRBD2. V lost 2 bases and J lost 0; bases outside the gene matches: 10. Germline CDR1 SGHVS, CDR2 FNYEAQ. The CDR3 loop spans 19 amino acids.

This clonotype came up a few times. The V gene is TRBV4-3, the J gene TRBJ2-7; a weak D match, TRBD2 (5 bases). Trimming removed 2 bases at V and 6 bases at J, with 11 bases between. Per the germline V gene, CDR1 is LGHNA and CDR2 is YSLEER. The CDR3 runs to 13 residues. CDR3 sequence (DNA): TGCGCCAGCAGCCAAAACCCACGGGGCGAGCAGTACTTC. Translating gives CASSQNPRGEQYF.

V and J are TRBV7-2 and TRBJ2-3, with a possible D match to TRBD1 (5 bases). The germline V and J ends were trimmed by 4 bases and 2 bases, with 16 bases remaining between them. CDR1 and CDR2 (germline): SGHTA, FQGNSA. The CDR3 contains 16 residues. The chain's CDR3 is CASSSLTAQFTDTQYF. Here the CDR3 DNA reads TGTGCCAGCAGCTCCCTGACAGCTCAGTTCACAGATACGCAGTATTTT.

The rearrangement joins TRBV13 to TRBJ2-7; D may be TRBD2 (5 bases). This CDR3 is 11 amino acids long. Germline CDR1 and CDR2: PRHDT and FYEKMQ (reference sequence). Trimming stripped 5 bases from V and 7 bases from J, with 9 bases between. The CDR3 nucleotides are TGTGCCAGCAGCCGTGGCGGGGAGCAGTACTTC. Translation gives CASSRGGEQYF. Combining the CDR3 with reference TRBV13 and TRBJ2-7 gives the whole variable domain AAGVIQSPRHLIKEKRETATLKCYPIPRHDTVYWYQQGPGQDPQFLISFYEKMQSDKGSIPDRFSAQQFSDYHSELNMSSLELGDSALYFCASSRGGEQYFGPGTRLTVT.

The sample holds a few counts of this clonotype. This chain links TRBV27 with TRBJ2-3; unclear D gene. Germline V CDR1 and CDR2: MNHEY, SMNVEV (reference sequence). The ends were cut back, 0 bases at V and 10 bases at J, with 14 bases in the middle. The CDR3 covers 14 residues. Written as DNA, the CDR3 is TGTGCCAGCAGTTTATCGACGAGGTCCTGGCCGCAGTATTTT. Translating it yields CASSLSTRSWPQYF.

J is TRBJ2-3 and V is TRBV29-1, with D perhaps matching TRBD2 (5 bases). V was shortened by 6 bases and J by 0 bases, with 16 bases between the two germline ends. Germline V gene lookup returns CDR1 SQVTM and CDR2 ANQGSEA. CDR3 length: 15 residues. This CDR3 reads CSVLEGLASTDTQYF. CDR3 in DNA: TGCAGCGTCCTAGAAGGACTGGCTAGCACAGATACGCAGTATTTT.